A single sample is the source of the 6 T cell receptor beta chains below, sequenced in a study of blood T cell repertoires in COVID-19. Data came from immunoSEQ multiplex PCR; TCRdb stores just in-frame clones and leaves some out. The sample shows 150,000 to 200,000 clones, around 80% of them seen only once. Sequences were obtained from peripheral blood. These receptors were taken from a woman in her 70s with COVID-19, enrolled during active disease.

This clone has a single count. The chain uses TRBV6-5 and TRBJ1-2; possibly TRBD1 for D (6 bases). The length of the CDR3 is 15 residues. Trimming left V 2 bases short and J 3 bases short, with 13 bases between. Germline V gene sequence: CDR1 MNHEY, CDR2 SVGAGI. The CDR3 sequence is CASSYAPQGHYGYTF. In nucleotides, the CDR3 is TGTGCCAGCAGTTACGCCCCACAGGGCCACTATGGCTACACCTTC.

J is TRBJ1-5 and V is TRBV6-4; D is ambiguous. The V end was cut by 6 bases, the J end by 4 bases, with 7 bases between. Per the germline V gene, CDR1 is MRHNA and CDR2 is SNTAGT. This CDR3 spans 12 amino acids. CDR3 DNA sequence: TGTGCCAGCAGAACCGGGAATCAGCCCCAGCATTTT. As protein: CASRTGNQPQHF.

This chain uses TRBV4-1 with TRBJ2-5; 7 nucleotides line up with TRBD2. V lost 0 bases and J lost 7; bases outside the gene matches: 5. The germline V gene has CDR1 MGHRA and CDR2 YSYEKL. The CDR3 has 14 residues. The CDR3 DNA is TGCGCCAGCAGCCAAGATCGGAGCGGGGCGACCCAGTACTTC. Translating it yields CASSQDRSGATQYF.

The chain is built from TRBV30 and TRBJ2-2; the D gene is possibly TRBD2 (5 bases). Per germline, CDR1 GTSNPN and CDR2 SVGIG (reference sequence). The CDR3 has 14 residues. Trimming took off 5 bases at V and 2 bases at J, with 12 bases between the two ends. CDR3 sequence: CAWVWEPNTGELFF. CDR3 bases: TGTGCCTGGGTATGGGAGCCCAACACCGGGGAGCTGTTTTTT.

The rearrangement links TRBV30 to TRBJ2-6; 10 positions agree with TRBD1. The V and J ends lost 2 bases and 0 bases, in that order; junction bases with no gene match: 4. The CDR3 consists of 17 residues. Germline-derived CDR1 and CDR2 are GTSNPN and SVGIG (reference sequence). The CDR3 region is CAWSRDRGRSGANVLTF. The CDR3, as DNA: TGTGCCTGGAGTCGGGACAGGGGCCGCTCTGGGGCCAACGTCCTGACTTTC.

The chain carries TRBV15 and TRBJ1-2; D uncertain. This CDR3 contains 15 residues. The germline V gene encodes CDR1 LNHNV and CDR2 YYDKDF (reference sequence). Between the trimmed V and J ends, which lost 7 bases and 4 bases, there was a span of 19 bases. CDR3 protein: CATIPGYLKGYGYTF. The CDR3 nucleotides are TGTGCCACCATCCCGGGATACCTAAAGGGCTATGGCTACACCTTC.